The clone carrying this T cell receptor (beta chain) came up once. Profiling relied on immunoSEQ multiplex PCR, and the TCRdb table lists in-frame clones only, not all of them. The sample consists of approximately 100,000 clones, 90% to 95% of them appearing once. These data originate in a study of T cell changes during pregnancy in multiple sclerosis. This CDR3 spans 14 amino acids. CDR1 and CDR2 from the germline V gene are LNHDA and SQIVND (reference sequence). Trimming pared 7 bases from V and 9 bases from J, leaving 22 bases between. The chain carries TRBV19 and TRBJ2-7; a weak D match, TRBD2 (6 bases). The TCR sequence derives from a female donor with multiple sclerosis, enrolled in a pregnancy study. Sample: peripheral blood, taken in the third trimester of pregnancy. CDR3 bases: TGTGCCAGTAACCCCAGCGGCAGGCCCGGGGGGCAGTACTTC. It encodes CASNPSGRPGGQYF.